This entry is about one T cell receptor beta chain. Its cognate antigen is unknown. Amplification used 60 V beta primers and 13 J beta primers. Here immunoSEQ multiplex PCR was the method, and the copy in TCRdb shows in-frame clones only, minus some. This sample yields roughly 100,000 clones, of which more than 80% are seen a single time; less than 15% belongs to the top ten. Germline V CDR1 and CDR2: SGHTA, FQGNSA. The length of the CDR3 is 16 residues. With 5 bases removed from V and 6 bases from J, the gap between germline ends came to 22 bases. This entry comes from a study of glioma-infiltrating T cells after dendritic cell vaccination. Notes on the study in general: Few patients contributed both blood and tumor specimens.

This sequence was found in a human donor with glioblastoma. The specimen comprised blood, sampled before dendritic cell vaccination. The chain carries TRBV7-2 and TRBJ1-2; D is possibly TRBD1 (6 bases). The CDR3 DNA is TGTGCCAGCAGCCTCGGCGGAGTCTTTCAGGGGCATGGCTACACCTTC. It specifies CASSLGGVFQGHGYTF.